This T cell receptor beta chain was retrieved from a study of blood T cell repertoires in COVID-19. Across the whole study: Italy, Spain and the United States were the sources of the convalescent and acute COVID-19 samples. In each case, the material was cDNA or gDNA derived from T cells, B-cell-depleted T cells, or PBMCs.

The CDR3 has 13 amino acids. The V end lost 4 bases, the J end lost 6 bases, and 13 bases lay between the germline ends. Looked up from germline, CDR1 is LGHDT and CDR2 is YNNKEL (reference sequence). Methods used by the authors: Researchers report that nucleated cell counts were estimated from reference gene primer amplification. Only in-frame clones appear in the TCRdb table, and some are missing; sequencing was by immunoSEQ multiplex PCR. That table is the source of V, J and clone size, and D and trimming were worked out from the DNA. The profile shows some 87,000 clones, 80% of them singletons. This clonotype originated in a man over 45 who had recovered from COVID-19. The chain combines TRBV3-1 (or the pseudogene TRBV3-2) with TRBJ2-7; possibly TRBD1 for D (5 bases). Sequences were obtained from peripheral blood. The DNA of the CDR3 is TGTGCCAGCAGCCGAGCAGGGTCGGGCGAGCAGTACTTC. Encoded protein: CASSRAGSGEQYF.